This T cell receptor (beta chain) originates from a study of vaccination effects on CD4 cells after COVID-19. At the level of the study: Post-vaccine draws lagged the second dose by a median of 72 days.

The assay was immunoSEQ multiplex PCR, and TCRdb's table has in-frame clones only and misses some. In the table there are roughly 59,000 clones, about 78% of which are singletons. Comments on this clone: Its cognate antigen is unknown.

Germline CDR1 and CDR2: KGHDR and SFDVKD. CDR3 size: 17 residues. After removal of 4 bases from V and 2 bases from J, the junction contained 4 bases not matched to a gene. Expansion of antigen-specific CD4+ T cells with viral peptide pools was carried out by the ViraFEST assay before sequencing. After around ten days in culture, the CD4+ T cells were isolated. Each participant received a vaccine that was either BNT162b2 or mRNA-1273, given as two doses. The sequence came from a human donor who received a COVID-19 vaccine. The chain uses TRBV24-1 and TRBJ2-3; 14 nucleotides agree with TRBD2. Material: CD4+ T cells from PBMCs cultured with HCoV-OC43 spike peptides, obtained after COVID-19 vaccination. The sample's subset: HCoV-OC43 spike overlapping peptide pool stimulation. CDR3: CATSDWTSGGHTDTQYF. As DNA, the CDR3 is TGTGCCACCAGTGACTGGACTAGCGGGGGGCACACAGATACGCAGTATTTT.